These 19 T cell receptor beta chains came from one sample sequenced in a study of blood T cell repertoires in COVID-19 (dated by TCRdb to 2018 to 2021). The method was the immunoSEQ multiplex PCR assay. Drawn from immuneACCESS, this table holds only the in-frame rearrangements with V and J called that TCRdb kept. Clones are partly lost; checked studies trace under half to an unresolved V gene and leave the rest unexplained. For this sample the table gives around 320,000 clones, of which more than 85% were detected only once. The ten largest make up roughly 3.9% of the sample. Specimen: PBMCs or T cells enriched from blood (not recorded which). The receptors stem from a woman younger than 45 who had been exposed to COVID-19.

The genes are TRBV3-1 (or the pseudogene TRBV3-2) and TRBJ1-5, with TRBD1 matching 10 bases. J was trimmed by 3 bases and V by 1 base; bases with no gene match: 3. The CDR3 extends over 16 amino acids. Germline CDR1 LGHDT, CDR2 YNNKEL (reference sequence). In DNA form, the CDR3 reads TGTGCCAGCAGCCAAGGGGACAGGGGTTTCAATCAGCCCCAGCATTTT. Protein: CASSQGDRGFNQPQHF.

The V gene is TRBV5-1, the J gene TRBJ1-1, with D hard to call. The length of the CDR3 is 19 residues. From germline, CDR1 is SGHRS and CDR2 YFSETQ. Trimming pared 0 bases from V and 4 bases from J, leaving 25 bases between. Here the CDR3 reads CASSLAGVRFSQRGTEAFF. Here the CDR3 DNA reads TGCGCCAGCAGCTTGGCAGGCGTTCGTTTCTCTCAGCGGGGCACTGAAGCTTTCTTT.

This chain joins TRBV6-5 and TRBJ1-2, with 9 positions matching TRBD1. This CDR3 is 16 amino acids long. The J segment lost 8 bases and the V segment lost 2 bases, leaving 12 bases of the junction unmatched. Germline values: CDR1 MNHEY, CDR2 SVGAGI. The CDR3 region is CASSYAGAQGARGYTF. CDR3 sequence (DNA): TGTGCCAGCAGTTACGCCGGGGCACAGGGGGCGCGCGGCTACACCTTC.

The chain has TRBV5-1 and TRBJ2-1; 11 positions match TRBD1. With V trimmed by 2 bases and J by 9 bases, 10 bases remained unmatched. Per the germline V gene, CDR1 is SGHRS and CDR2 is YFSETQ. The CDR3 covers 16 residues. CDR3 loop: CASSLGGTGGKGEQFF. CDR3 nucleotides: TGCGCCAGCAGCTTAGGAGGGACAGGGGGGAAGGGTGAGCAGTTCTTC.

V and J are TRBV3-1 (or the pseudogene TRBV3-2) and TRBJ1-3; D remains unclear. Trimming cost V 5 bases and J 7 bases, with 12 bases left between them. The CDR3 runs to 13 residues. Germline V lookup: CDR1 LGHDT, CDR2 YNNKEL (reference sequence). For the CDR3, the DNA is TGTGCCAGCAGCAAAGCCCAACGGAACACCATATATTTT. Its protein is CASSKAQRNTIYF.

The V call is TRBV5-1, the J call TRBJ1-2, with D unresolved. The germline V and J ends were trimmed by 0 bases and 8 bases, with 11 bases remaining between them. This CDR3 comprises 13 residues. CDR1 SGHRS and CDR2 YFSETQ come from the germline V gene. CDR3 DNA: TGCGCCAGCAGCTTGGCAGCGGCGGGGGGCTACACCTTC. It yields the protein CASSLAAAGGYTF.

The chain is built from TRBV5-1 and TRBJ1-1, with 11 bases lining up with TRBD1. Germline CDR1 and CDR2: SGHRS and YFSETQ. J was trimmed by 6 bases and V by 4 bases; bases with no gene match: 5. The CDR3 is 14 amino acids. CDR3 sequence (DNA): TGCGCCAGCAGCATAGAGGACAGGGGGCCTGAAGCTTTCTTT. It specifies CASSIEDRGPEAFF.

This chain links TRBV15 with TRBJ1-3; a possible D gene is TRBD1 (6 bases). The V and J ends lost 1 base and 2 bases respectively, with 15 bases between them. CDR1 and CDR2 (germline): LNHNV, YYDKDF (reference sequence). The CDR3 totals 17 residues. The CDR3 bases are TGTGCCACCAGCAGAGTCCGAAGGGGGAACGCTGGAAACACCATATATTTT. It encodes CATSRVRRGNAGNTIYF.

CDR3: CASSLRGNGYTF. In nucleotides, the CDR3 is TGTGCCAGCAGCTTGAGAGGGAATGGCTACACCTTC. The genes are TRBV7-2 and TRBJ1-2; D not resolved. With 3 bases removed from V and 6 bases from J, the gap between germline ends came to 8 bases. The CDR3 totals 12 residues. The germline V gene encodes CDR1 SGHTA and CDR2 FQGNSA.

V and J are TRBV21-1 and TRBJ2-1; the table gives TRBD2 as D, unverified against the DNA. TRBV21-1 is designated a pseudogene. This CDR3 contains 14 residues. The CDR3 DNA is TGTGCCAGCGGAACTAGCGGGGGGGCCAATGAGCAGTTCTTC. Its translation: CASGTSGGANEQFF.

This chain links TRBV6-5 with TRBJ2-7, with TRBD1 as a possible D gene (6 bases). The V end was cut by 6 bases, the J end by 6 bases, with 18 bases between. CDR3 length: 14 residues. Germline CDR1 is MNHEY and CDR2 is SVGAGI. DNA of the CDR3: TGTGCCAGCAGCGCCACAGGGCCCTGGGGCGAGCAGTACTTC. Translating gives CASSATGPWGEQYF.

This rearrangement joins TRBV9 to TRBJ2-7; TRBD1 agrees at 9 bases. The J segment lost 1 base and the V segment lost 4 bases, leaving 9 bases of the junction unmatched. Looked up from germline, CDR1 is SGDLS and CDR2 is YYNGEE. This CDR3 contains 16 residues. The CDR3 loop reads CASSPRVTGGSYEQYF. The DNA for the CDR3 is TGTGCCAGCAGCCCGAGGGTGACAGGGGGTTCCTACGAGCAGTACTTC.

The rearrangement links TRBV7-2 to TRBJ2-1; the match to TRBD2 covers 7 bases. V was clipped by 3 bases and J by 0 bases; unmatched bases: 11. CDR3 length equals 18 residues. Germline assignment: CDR1 SGHTA and CDR2 FQGNSA. The CDR3 DNA reads as TGTGCCAGCAGCTTGAGGTTTGCGGGGGTGACCTCCTACAATGAGCAGTTCTTC. Translating gives CASSLRFAGVTSYNEQFF.

The V and J genes are TRBV4-1 and TRBJ1-2, with 7 bases identical to TRBD1. The CDR3 has 15 residues. V lost 0 bases to trimming and J lost 3 bases; unmatched junction nucleotides: 4. Germline CDR1 and CDR2: MGHRA and YSYEKL. The DNA of the CDR3 is TGCGCCAGCAGCCAAGATCCAGGGGGATACTATGGCTACACCTTC. It is translated as CASSQDPGGYYGYTF.

The rearrangement uses TRBV5-1 and TRBJ1-2, with D maybe TRBD1 (5 bases). Germline V lookup: CDR1 SGHRS, CDR2 YFSETQ. The CDR3 spans 13 residues. Between the trimmed V and J ends, which lost 0 bases and 5 bases, there was a span of 8 bases. The CDR3 DNA sequence: TGCGCCAGCAGCTTGGTCAGGGATTATGGCTACACCTTC. As protein: CASSLVRDYGYTF. Together with reference TRBV5-1 and TRBJ1-2, the CDR3 gives the full variable domain: KAGVTQTPRYLIKTRGQQVTLSCSPISGHRSVSWYQQTPGQGLQFLFEYFSETQRNKGNFPGRFSGRQFSNSRSEMNVSTLELGDSALYLCASSLVRDYGYTFGSGTRLTVV.

The gene calls are TRBV11-2 and TRBJ1-4, with TRBD1 as a possible D gene (5 bases). Germline V gene data show CDR1 as SGHAT and CDR2 as FQNNGV. The V end was cut by 4 bases, the J end by 0 bases, with 6 bases between. The CDR3 covers 14 residues. The CDR3 nucleotides are TGTGCCAGCAGCTCGACAGCAACTAATGAAAAACTGTTTTTT. Encoded protein: CASSSTATNEKLFF. Filled out from reference TRBV11-2 and TRBJ1-4, the complete variable domain reads EAGVAQSPRYKIIEKRQSVAFWCNPISGHATLYWYQQILGQGPKLLIQFQNNGVVDDSQLPKDRFSAERLKGVDSTLKIQPAKLEDSAVYLCASSSTATNEKLFFGSGTQLSVL.

The CDR3 loop is CARVQGFQPQHF. The CDR3 nucleotides read TGCGCCAGGGTACAGGGTTTTCAGCCCCAGCATTTT. The chain carries TRBV5-1 and TRBJ1-5; maybe TRBD1 (6 bases). V was cut by 8 bases and J by 6 bases, with 12 bases left in between. The CDR3 covers 12 residues. Germline assignment: CDR1 SGHRS and CDR2 YFSETQ.

The chain uses TRBV3-1 (or the pseudogene TRBV3-2) and TRBJ2-3; D is unclear. CDR1 LGHDT and CDR2 YNNKEL come from the germline V gene (reference sequence). Trimming shortened V by 1 base and J by 3 bases, and 8 bases separated the two germline ends. This CDR3 comprises 14 residues. CDR3 sequence reads: CASSQGPETDTQYF. CDR3 sequence (DNA): TGTGCCAGCAGCCAAGGCCCGGAGACAGATACGCAGTATTTT.

The chain recombines TRBV10-3 with TRBJ2-3; D is possibly TRBD2 (5 bases). V was trimmed by 6 bases and J by 5 bases, leaving 12 bases between them. Germline values: CDR1 ENHRY, CDR2 SYGVKD. This CDR3 spans 13 amino acids. The CDR3 DNA sequence: TGTGCCATCAGGGACTGGAAGGTAGATACGCAGTATTTT. Translation: CAIRDWKVDTQYF.